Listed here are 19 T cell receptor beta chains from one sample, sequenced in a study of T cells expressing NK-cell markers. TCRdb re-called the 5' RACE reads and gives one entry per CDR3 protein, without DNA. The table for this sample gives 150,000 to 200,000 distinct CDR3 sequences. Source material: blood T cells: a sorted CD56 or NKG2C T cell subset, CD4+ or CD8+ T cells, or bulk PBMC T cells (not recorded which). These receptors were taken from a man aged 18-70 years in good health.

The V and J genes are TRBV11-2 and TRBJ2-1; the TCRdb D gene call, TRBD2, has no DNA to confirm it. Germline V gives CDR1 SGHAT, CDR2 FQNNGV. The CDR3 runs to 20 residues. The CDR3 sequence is CASSLDPGLAGGPSYNEQFF.

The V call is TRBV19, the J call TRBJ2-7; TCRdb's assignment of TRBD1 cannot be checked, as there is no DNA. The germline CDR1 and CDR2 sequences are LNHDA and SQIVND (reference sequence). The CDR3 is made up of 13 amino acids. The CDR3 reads CASSPHRGVEQYF. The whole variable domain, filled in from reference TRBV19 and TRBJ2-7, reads DGGITQSPKYLFRKEGQNVTLSCEQNLNHDAMYWYRQDPGQGLRLIYYSQIVNDFQKGDIAEGYSVSREKKESFPLTVTSAQKNPTAFYLCASSPHRGVEQYFGPGTRLTVT.

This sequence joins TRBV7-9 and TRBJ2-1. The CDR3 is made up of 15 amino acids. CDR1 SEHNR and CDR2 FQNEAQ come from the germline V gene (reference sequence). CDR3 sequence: CASSFGTAAYNEQFF. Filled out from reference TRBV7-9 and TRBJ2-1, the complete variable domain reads DTGVSQNPRHKITKRGQNVTFRCDPISEHNRLYWYRQTLGQGPEFLTYFQNEAQLEKSRLLSDRFSAERPKGSFSTLEIQRTEQGDSAMYLCASSFGTAAYNEQFFGPGTRLTVL.

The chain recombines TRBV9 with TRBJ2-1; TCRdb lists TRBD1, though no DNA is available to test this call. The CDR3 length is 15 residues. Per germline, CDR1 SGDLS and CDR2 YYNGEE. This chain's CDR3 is CASSTGTDPYNEQFF.

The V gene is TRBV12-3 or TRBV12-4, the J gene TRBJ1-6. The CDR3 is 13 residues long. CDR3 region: CASSPQLGSPLHF.

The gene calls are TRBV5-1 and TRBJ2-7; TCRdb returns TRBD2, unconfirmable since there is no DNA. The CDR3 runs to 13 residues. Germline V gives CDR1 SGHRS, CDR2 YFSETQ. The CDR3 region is CASGPLGIYEQYF.

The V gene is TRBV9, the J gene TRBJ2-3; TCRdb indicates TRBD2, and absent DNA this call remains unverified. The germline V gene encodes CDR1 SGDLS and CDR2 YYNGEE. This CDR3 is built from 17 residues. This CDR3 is CASSGENSGGRSDTQYF. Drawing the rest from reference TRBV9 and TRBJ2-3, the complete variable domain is DSGVTQTPKHLITATGQRVTLRCSPRSGDLSVYWYQQSLDQGLQFLIQYYNGEERAKGNILERFSAQQFPDLHSELNLSSLELGDSALYFCASSGENSGGRSDTQYFGPGTRLTVL.

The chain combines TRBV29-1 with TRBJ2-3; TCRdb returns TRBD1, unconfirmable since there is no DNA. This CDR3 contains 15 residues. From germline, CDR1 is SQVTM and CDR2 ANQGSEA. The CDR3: CSVGGTGPWADTQYF.

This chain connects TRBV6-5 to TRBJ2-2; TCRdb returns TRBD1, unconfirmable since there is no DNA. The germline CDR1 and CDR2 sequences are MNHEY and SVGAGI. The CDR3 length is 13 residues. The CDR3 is CASSTGGVGELFF.

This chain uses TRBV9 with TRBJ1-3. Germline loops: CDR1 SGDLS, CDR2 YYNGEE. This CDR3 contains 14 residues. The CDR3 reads CASSLLSSGNTIYF.

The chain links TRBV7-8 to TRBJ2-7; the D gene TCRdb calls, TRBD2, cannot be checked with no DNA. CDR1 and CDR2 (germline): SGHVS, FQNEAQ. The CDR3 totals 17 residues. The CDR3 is CASSLGFRAGETYEQYF.

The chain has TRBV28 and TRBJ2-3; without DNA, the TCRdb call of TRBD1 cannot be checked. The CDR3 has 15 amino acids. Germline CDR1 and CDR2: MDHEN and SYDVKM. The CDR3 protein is CASSLRDSETDTQYF.

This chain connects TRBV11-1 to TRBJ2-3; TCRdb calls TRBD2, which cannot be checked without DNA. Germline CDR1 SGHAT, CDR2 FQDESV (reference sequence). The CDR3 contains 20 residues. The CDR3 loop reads CASSSRPLAGDAESYDTQYF.

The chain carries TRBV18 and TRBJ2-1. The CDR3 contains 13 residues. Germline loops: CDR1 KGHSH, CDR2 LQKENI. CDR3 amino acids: CASSPQGSNEQFF. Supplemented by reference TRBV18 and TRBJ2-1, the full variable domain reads NAGVMQNPRHLVRRRGQEARLRCSPMKGHSHVYWYRQLPEEGLKFMVYLQKENIIDESGMPKERFSAEFPKEGPSILRIQQVVRGDSAAYFCASSPQGSNEQFFGPGTRLTVL.

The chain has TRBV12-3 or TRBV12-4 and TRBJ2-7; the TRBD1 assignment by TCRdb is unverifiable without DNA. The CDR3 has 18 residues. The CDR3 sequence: CASSSESLDRQGSYEQYF.

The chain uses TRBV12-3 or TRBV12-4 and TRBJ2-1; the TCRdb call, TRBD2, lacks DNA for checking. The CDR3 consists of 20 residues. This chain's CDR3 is CASSFPGTSGGDYSYNEQFF.

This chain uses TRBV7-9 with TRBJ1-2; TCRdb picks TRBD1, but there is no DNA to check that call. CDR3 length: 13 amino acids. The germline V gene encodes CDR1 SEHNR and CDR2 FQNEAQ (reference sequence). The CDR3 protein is CASSLPGNYGYTF.

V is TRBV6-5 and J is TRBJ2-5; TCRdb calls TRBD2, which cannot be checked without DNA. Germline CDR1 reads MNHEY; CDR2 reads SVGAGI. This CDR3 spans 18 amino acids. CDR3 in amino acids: CASSYLGGVWGDTETQYF.

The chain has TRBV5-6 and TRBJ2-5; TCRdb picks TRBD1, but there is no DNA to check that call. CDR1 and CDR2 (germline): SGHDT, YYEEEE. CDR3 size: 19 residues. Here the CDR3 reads CASSLEGVMETGSCETQYF.